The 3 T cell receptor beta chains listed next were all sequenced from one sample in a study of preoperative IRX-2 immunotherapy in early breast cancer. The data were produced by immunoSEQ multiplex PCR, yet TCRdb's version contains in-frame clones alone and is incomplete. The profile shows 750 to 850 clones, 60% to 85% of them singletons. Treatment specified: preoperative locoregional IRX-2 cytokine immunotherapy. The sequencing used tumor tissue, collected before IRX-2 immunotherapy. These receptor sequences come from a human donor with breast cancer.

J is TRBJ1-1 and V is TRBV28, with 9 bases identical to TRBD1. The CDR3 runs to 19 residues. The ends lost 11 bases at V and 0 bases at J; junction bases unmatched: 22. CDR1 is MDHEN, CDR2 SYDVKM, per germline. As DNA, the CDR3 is TGTGCCTCCTACAGGGGGCCGAGGAACAGTGGGTGGATGAACACTGAAGCTTTCTTT. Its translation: CASYRGPRNSGWMNTEAFF.

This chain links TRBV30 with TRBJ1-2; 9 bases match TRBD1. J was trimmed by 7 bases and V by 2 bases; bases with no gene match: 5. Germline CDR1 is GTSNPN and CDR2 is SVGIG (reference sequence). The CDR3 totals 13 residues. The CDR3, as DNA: TGTGCCTGGAGTCTGGGACAGGGTGGTGGCTACACCTTC. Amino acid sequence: CAWSLGQGGGYTF.

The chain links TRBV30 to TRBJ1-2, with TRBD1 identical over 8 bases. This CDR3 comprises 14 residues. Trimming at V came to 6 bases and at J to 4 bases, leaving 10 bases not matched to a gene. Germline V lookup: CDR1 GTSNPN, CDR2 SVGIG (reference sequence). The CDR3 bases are TGTGCCTGCACCCCGGAGGACAGGGTCTATGGCTACACCTTC. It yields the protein CACTPEDRVYGYTF. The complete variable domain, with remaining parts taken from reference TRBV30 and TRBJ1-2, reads SQTIHQWPATLVQPVGSPLSLECTVEGTSNPNLYWYRQAAGRGLQLLFYSVGIGQISSEVPQNLSASRPQDRQFILSSKKLLLSDSGFYLCACTPEDRVYGYTFGSGTRLTVV.